One and the same sample provided the 19 T cell receptor beta chains below, sequenced in a study of human T cells and chemical hapten exposure. From the RACE reads, TCRdb called clonotypes with MiXCR, one entry per CDR3 protein. The sample gives under 60,000 distinct CDR3 sequences, around 10% of which show up once; around 2% is in the top ten. Noted time point: patch test 1, 2 weeks after DPC sensitization. Treatment reported: therapeutic diphenylcyclopropenone sensitization with weekly scalp DPC. The study extracted total RNA from unfractionated whole blood. Sequenced here: whole blood, sampled in connection with sensitization to the hapten diphenylcyclopropenone (DPC). The receptors were sampled from a woman in her forties with alopecia areata. Some clones in this sample may be carry-over from other donors' samples.

CDR3 sequence reads: CASSPRGGRGSSSYNEQFF. DNA for the CDR3: TGTGCCAGCAGCCCTCGAGGGGGCAGGGGGTCGAGCTCCTACAATGAGCAGTTCTTC. V usage is TRBV11-3 and J usage is TRBJ2-1, with TRBD1 identical over 7 bases. This CDR3 contains 19 residues. The trim removed 5 bases at V and 0 bases at J, leaving 16 bases unmatched. Germline V gene lookup returns CDR1 SGHNT and CDR2 YENEEA. Full variable domain (missing parts from reference TRBV11-3 and TRBJ2-1): EAGVVQSPRYKIIEKKQPVAFWCNPISGHNTLYWYLQNLGQGPELLIRYENEEAVDDSQLPKDRFSAERLKGVDSTLKIQPAELGDSAVYLCASSPRGGRGSSSYNEQFFGPGTRLTVL.

This clonotype was found many times. The V and J genes are TRBV13 and TRBJ2-5; the match to TRBD2 covers 7 bases. The V gene end was trimmed by 1 base and the J gene end by 9 bases; junction bases not matched to a gene: 14. Per germline, CDR1 PRHDT and CDR2 FYEKMQ (reference sequence). The CDR3 is 16 residues long. CDR3 DNA: TGTGCCAGCAGCTTAGAGACCGGGAGGATGCAAGGGGCCCAGTACTTC. Protein product: CASSLETGRMQGAQYF.

The rearrangement links TRBV6-4 to TRBJ1-5; D is unclear. Looked up from germline, CDR1 is MRHNA and CDR2 is SNTAGT. The CDR3 extends over 15 amino acids. Trimming removed 2 bases at V and 3 bases at J, with 11 bases between. The DNA for the CDR3 is TGTGCCAGCAGTGACAAACCTCGGTCCAATCAGCCCCAGCATTTT. This translates into CASSDKPRSNQPQHF.

As concerns this clonotype: This may be a read error, as it is one base from a much larger clone. This CDR3 reads CASSHVGGGEQFF. CDR3 DNA: TGTGCCAGCAGTCACGTGGGCGGGGGTGAGCAGTTCTTC. The chain uses TRBV27 and TRBJ2-1; TRBD2 aligns across 7 bases. Per the germline V gene, CDR1 is MNHEY and CDR2 is SMNVEV (reference sequence). V dropped 5 bases and J dropped 9; count of bases not matched to a gene: 7. There are 13 residues in the CDR3.

This clonotype appeared many times. This chain connects TRBV11-1 to TRBJ2-1; D is unresolved. Germline values: CDR1 SGHAT, CDR2 FQDESV (reference sequence). This CDR3 is built from 15 residues. V was shortened by 0 bases and J by 9 bases, with 15 bases between the two germline ends. The CDR3 loop is CASSLALSEVGEQFF. Written as DNA, the CDR3 is TGTGCCAGCAGCTTAGCTCTTAGTGAGGTGGGTGAGCAGTTCTTC.

This sequence joins TRBV28 and TRBJ2-3; D ambiguous. V lost 5 bases, J lost 0 bases, and 15 bases lay in between. In germline, CDR1 is MDHEN, CDR2 SYDVKM. The CDR3 is 16 residues long. The CDR3 protein is CASSPAGTASTDTQYF. CDR3 DNA: TGTGCCAGCAGTCCTGCAGGAACTGCTAGCACAGATACGCAGTATTTT.

Ten or more counts support this clonotype. The chain combines TRBV12-3 or TRBV12-4 with TRBJ1-1; D might be TRBD1 (5 bases). Trimming removed 8 bases at V and 6 bases at J, with 22 bases between. This CDR3 is built from 15 residues. This CDR3 reads CASYIGGADKAEAFF. As DNA, the CDR3 is TGTGCCAGCTACATAGGCGGGGCAGACAAGGCTGAAGCTTTCTTT.

The genes are TRBV30 and TRBJ2-1; perhaps TRBD1 as D (5 bases). The V gene's germline CDR1 is GTSNPN and CDR2 SVGIG (reference sequence). The ends were cut back, 4 bases at V and 8 bases at J, with 18 bases in the middle. This CDR3 spans 14 amino acids. CDR3 loop: CAWTSGGQGDEQFF. The CDR3 DNA is TGTGCCTGGACGTCGGGCGGCCAAGGGGATGAGCAGTTCTTC.

This clonotype came up a few times. J is TRBJ2-7 and V is TRBV7-8; D possibly matches TRBD1 or TRBD2 (5 bases each). V shed 5 bases and J shed 3 bases, with 11 bases lying between them. The CDR3 is 13 amino acids. CDR1 is SGHVS, CDR2 FQNEAQ, per germline. CDR3 residues: CASSQGTVYEQYF. The CDR3 region has the DNA TGTGCCAGCAGCCAAGGGACGGTCTACGAGCAGTACTTC. The whole variable domain, filled in from reference TRBV7-8 and TRBJ2-7, reads GAGVSQSPRYKVAKRGQDVALRCDPISGHVSLFWYQQALGQGPEFLTYFQNEAQLDKSGLPSDRFFAERPEGSVSTLKIQRTQQEDSAVYLCASSQGTVYEQYFGPGTRLTVT.

The genes are TRBV11-2 and TRBJ2-1, with TRBD2 identical over 10 bases. With V trimmed by 4 bases and J by 0 bases, 9 bases remained unmatched. Looked up from germline, CDR1 is SGHAT and CDR2 is FQNNGV. This CDR3 is built from 18 residues. CDR3 loop: CASSSGLARGLSYNEQFF. The CDR3 DNA follows: TGTGCCAGCAGCTCGGGACTAGCGCGGGGGCTCTCCTACAATGAGCAGTTCTTC.

This clonotype occurred many times. The V call is TRBV11-2, the J call TRBJ2-5; 8 bases map to TRBD2. V shed 2 bases and J 2 bases; nucleotides not matched to a gene: 1. There are 14 residues in the CDR3. The germline V gene encodes CDR1 SGHAT and CDR2 FQNNGV. CDR3 loop: CASSLTGGQETQYF. CDR3 sequence (DNA): TGTGCCAGCAGCTTAACGGGGGGGCAAGAGACCCAGTACTTC.

The chain combines TRBV18 with TRBJ2-1; D gene ambiguous. Trimming removed 3 bases from V and 7 bases from J, with 10 bases in between. The CDR3 has 13 residues. The germline V gene encodes CDR1 KGHSH and CDR2 LQKENI. The CDR3 DNA reads as TGTGCCAGCTCACCGGGCCAGATAAATGAGCAGTTCTTC. Its protein product is CASSPGQINEQFF.

This clonotype was picked up a small number of times. The genes are TRBV12-2 and TRBJ1-5; TRBD1, as called in the table, went unchecked against the DNA. TRBV12-2 is a known pseudogene. The CDR3 covers 15 residues. The CDR3 nucleotides read TGTGCAAGTCGCACCCGCCCCCGGGAGAATCAGCCCCAGCATTTT. Translation: CASRTRPRENQPQHF.

The chain is built from TRBV18 and TRBJ1-1, with D perhaps TRBD1 (5 bases). Trimming took off 4 bases at V and 4 bases at J, with 16 bases between the two ends. Germline CDR1 and CDR2: KGHSH and LQKENI. The CDR3 runs 15 residues. The CDR3 region has the DNA TGTGCCAGCTCACTTCAGGACACAACTGGCACTGAAGCTTTCTTT. This codes for CASSLQDTTGTEAFF.

This clonotype came up many times. V is TRBV29-1 and J is TRBJ2-7; D perhaps matches TRBD1 (6 bases). CDR3 size: 13 residues. Germline CDR1 reads SQVTM; CDR2 reads ANQGSEA. V was cut by 7 bases and J by 4 bases, with 17 bases left in between. CDR3 coding DNA: TGCAGCGGTTCAAACAGGGATGGGTACGAGCAGTACTTC. Translating it yields CSGSNRDGYEQYF.

This clonotype was seen more than once but under ten times. The chain employs TRBV7-8 and TRBJ1-1; D unclear. Germline V lookup: CDR1 SGHVS, CDR2 FQNEAQ. The CDR3 consists of 12 residues. V gave up 2 bases and J gave up 7 bases, with 8 bases separating them. In DNA, the CDR3 is TGTGCCAGCAGCTTAAGGGCGCGTGAAGCTTTCTTT. Protein sequence: CASSLRAREAFF.

V gene TRBV7-2 combines with J gene TRBJ2-1; D remains ambiguous. V dropped 5 bases and J dropped 9 bases, with 11 bases sitting between them. Germline CDR1 and CDR2: SGHTA and FQGNSA. CDR3 size: 12 residues. CDR3 in DNA: TGTGCCAGCAGCCTTGCACATAGTGAGCAGTTCTTC. Translated: CASSLAHSEQFF.

This clonotype was seen more than once but under ten times. The chain uses TRBV5-1 and TRBJ2-5, with D perhaps TRBD2 (7 bases). Germline V gene sequence: CDR1 SGHRS, CDR2 YFSETQ. CDR3 length: 14 amino acids. Trimming took 6 bases from V and 4 from J, leaving 16 bases between them. The CDR3 nucleotides are TGCGCCAGCACCCTGGCGGGGGCCCGAGAGACCCAGTACTTC. It is translated as CASTLAGARETQYF.

At least ten counts were recorded for this clonotype. The chain is built from TRBV2 and TRBJ1-4, with D perhaps TRBD1 (6 bases). The V gene's germline CDR1 is SNHLY and CDR2 FYNNEI. V lost 7 bases and J lost 8, with 20 bases in between. The CDR3 has 15 residues. For the CDR3, the DNA is TGTGCCAGCAATATAGGGACACCCGGCGGGGAAAAACTGTTTTTT. Amino acids: CASNIGTPGGEKLFF.